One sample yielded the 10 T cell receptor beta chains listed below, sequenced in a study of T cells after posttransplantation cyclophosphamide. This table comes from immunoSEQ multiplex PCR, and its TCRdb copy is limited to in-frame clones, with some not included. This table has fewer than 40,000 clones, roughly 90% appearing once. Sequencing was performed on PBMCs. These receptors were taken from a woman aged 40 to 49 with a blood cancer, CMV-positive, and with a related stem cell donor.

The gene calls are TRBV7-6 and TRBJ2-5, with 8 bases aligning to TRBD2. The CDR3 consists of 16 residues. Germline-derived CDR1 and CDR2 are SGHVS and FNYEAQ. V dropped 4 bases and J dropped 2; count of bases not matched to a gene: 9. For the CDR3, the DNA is TGTGCCAGCAGCTCGTCGGGCGGGGGGTTTCAAGAGACCCAGTACTTC. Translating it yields CASSSSGGGFQETQYF.

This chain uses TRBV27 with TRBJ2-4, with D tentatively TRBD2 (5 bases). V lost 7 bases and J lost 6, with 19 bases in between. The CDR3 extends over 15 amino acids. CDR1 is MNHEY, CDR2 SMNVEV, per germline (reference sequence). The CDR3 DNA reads TGTGCCAGCACCCCCTTGGAGGCCTTGGGAAACATTCAGTACTTC. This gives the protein CASTPLEALGNIQYF.

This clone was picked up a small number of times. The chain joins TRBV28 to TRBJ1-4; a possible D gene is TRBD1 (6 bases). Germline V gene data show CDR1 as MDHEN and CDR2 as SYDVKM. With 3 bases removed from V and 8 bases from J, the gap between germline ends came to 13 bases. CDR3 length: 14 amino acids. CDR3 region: CASSLRHRDEKLFF. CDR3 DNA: TGTGCCAGCAGTTTGAGACACAGGGACGAAAAACTGTTTTTT. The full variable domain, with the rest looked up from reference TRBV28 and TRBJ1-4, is DVKVTQSSRYLVKRTGEKVFLECVQDMDHENMFWYRQDPGLGLRLIYFSYDVKMKEKGDIPEGYSVSREKKERFSLILESASTNQTSMYLCASSLRHRDEKLFFGSGTQLSVL.

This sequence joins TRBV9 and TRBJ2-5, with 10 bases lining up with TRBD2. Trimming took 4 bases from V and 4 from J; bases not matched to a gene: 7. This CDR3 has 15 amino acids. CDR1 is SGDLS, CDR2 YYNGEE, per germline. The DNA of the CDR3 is TGTGCCAGCAGCCCAAGCGGGGGGGCCCCAGAGACCCAGTACTTC. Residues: CASSPSGGAPETQYF.

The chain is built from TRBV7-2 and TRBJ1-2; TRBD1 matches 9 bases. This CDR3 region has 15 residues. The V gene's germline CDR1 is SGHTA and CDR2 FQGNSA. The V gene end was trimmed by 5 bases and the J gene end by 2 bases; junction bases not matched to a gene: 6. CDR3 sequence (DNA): TGTGCCAGCAGCATACAGGGGGCGGCGAACTATGGCTACACCTTC. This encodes CASSIQGAANYGYTF.

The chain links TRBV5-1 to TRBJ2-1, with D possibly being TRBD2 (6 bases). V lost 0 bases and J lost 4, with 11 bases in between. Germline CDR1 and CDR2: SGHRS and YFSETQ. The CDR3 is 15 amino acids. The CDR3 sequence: CASSLGLGAYNEQFF. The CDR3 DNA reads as TGCGCCAGCAGCTTGGGACTAGGGGCATACAATGAGCAGTTCTTC.

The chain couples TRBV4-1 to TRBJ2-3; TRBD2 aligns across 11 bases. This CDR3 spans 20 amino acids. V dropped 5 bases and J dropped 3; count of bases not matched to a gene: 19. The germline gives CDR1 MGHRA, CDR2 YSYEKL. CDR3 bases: TGCGCCAGCAGCACCAGCGACGTAGCGGGGGGGCAAGTTGGGACAGATACGCAGTATTTT. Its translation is CASSTSDVAGGQVGTDTQYF.

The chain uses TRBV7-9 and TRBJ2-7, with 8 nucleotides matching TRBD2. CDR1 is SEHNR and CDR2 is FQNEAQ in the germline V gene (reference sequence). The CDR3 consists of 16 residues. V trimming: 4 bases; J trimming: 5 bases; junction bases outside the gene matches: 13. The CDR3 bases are TGTGCCAGCAGCTACAACCGACTGGGACTAGTGGACGAGCAGTACTTC. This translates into CASSYNRLGLVDEQYF.

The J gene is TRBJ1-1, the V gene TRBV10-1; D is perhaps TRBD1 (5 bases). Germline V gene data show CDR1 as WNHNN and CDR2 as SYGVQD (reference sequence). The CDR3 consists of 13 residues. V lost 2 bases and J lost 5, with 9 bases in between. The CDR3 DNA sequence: TGCGCCAGCAGTGAGGGGAGGGGAACTGAAGCTTTCTTT. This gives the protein CASSEGRGTEAFF.

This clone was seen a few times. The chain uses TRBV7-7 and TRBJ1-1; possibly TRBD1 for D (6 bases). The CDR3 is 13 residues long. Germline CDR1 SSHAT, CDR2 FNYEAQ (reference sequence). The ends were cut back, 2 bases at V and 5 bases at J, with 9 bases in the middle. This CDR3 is CASSLTGWTEAFF. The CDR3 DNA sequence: TGTGCCAGCAGCTTAACAGGGTGGACTGAAGCTTTCTTT.